These 20 T cell receptor beta chains share one sample of origin, sequenced in a study of blood T cell repertoires in COVID-19. Libraries were prepared by immunoSEQ multiplex PCR; TCRdb keeps only in-frame clonotypes and omits some of them. The repertoire holds approximately 65,000 clones, with about 90% as singletons. Sequencing used peripheral blood. These receptor sequences come from a middle-aged man with COVID-19, enrolled during active disease.

The chain joins TRBV30 to TRBJ2-5; TRBD2 agrees at 10 bases. The trim removed 4 bases at V and 3 bases at J, leaving 8 bases unmatched. CDR1 and CDR2 (germline): GTSNPN, SVGIG (reference sequence). The CDR3 is 15 amino acids. This chain's CDR3 is CAWNRAGGREETQYF. In DNA form, the CDR3 reads TGTGCCTGGAACCGAGCGGGAGGGAGGGAAGAGACCCAGTACTTC.

The V gene is TRBV5-5, the J gene TRBJ2-3; D gene unclear. Per germline, CDR1 SGHKS and CDR2 YYEKEE (reference sequence). There are 14 residues in the CDR3. Trimming cost V 0 bases and J 4 bases, with 9 bases left between them. CDR3 sequence (DNA): TGTGCCAGCAGCTTGGCCTTTTCCCCAGATACGCAGTATTTT. Protein product: CASSLAFSPDTQYF.

V gene TRBV3-1 (or the pseudogene TRBV3-2) combines with J gene TRBJ2-1; TRBD1 is a possible D gene (5 bases). V lost 3 bases and J lost 7, with 19 bases in between. Germline loops: CDR1 LGHDT, CDR2 YNNKEL (reference sequence). The CDR3 spans 16 residues. The CDR3: CASSQPRVRCLNEQFF. The CDR3 coding sequence is TGTGCCAGCAGCCAGCCCAGGGTAAGATGTTTGAATGAGCAGTTCTTC.

This clone was seen a handful of times. This sequence joins TRBV4-1 and TRBJ1-2, with TRBD1 as a possible D gene (5 bases). CDR3 length equals 16 residues. Germline V CDR1 and CDR2: MGHRA, YSYEKL. V was trimmed by 5 bases and J by 3 bases, leaving 19 bases between them. The CDR3 sequence: CASSARDSGLHYGYTF. CDR3 nucleotide sequence: TGCGCCAGCAGCGCCCGGGACTCAGGTCTTCACTATGGCTACACCTTC.

Regarding this clone: An end of the junction differs from the germline gene, which may be a read error. This rearrangement joins TRBV10-3 to TRBJ1-1, with 7 bases lining up with TRBD1. Germline V CDR1 and CDR2: ENHRY, SYGVKD. CDR3 length: 12 amino acids. The CDR3 protein is CAISERDRNKIF. Here the CDR3 DNA reads TGTGCCATCAGTGAACGGGACAGAAACAAAATCTTT.

The gene calls are TRBV30 and TRBJ2-5, with 9 bases fitting TRBD2. The germline CDR1 and CDR2 sequences are GTSNPN and SVGIG (reference sequence). J was trimmed by 3 bases and V by 2 bases; bases with no gene match: 4. This CDR3 comprises 14 residues. CDR3 DNA sequence: TGTGCCTGGAGTTTAGCGGGAGTCAAAGAGACCCAGTACTTC. It encodes CAWSLAGVKETQYF.

This chain joins TRBV6-5 and TRBJ1-1, with unresolved D. The CDR3 has 13 residues. Trimming shortened V by 8 bases and J by 4 bases, and 14 bases separated the two germline ends. CDR1 MNHEY and CDR2 SVGAGI come from the germline V gene. The CDR3 loop reads CASSREGGTEAFF. Written as DNA, the CDR3 is TGTGCCAGCTCTAGAGAGGGTGGCACTGAAGCTTTCTTT.

This chain uses TRBV7-9 with TRBJ1-1; 10 bases are a match to TRBD1. The CDR3 spans 15 residues. V was clipped by 5 bases and J by 6 bases; unmatched bases: 9. Germline V gene lookup returns CDR1 SEHNR and CDR2 FQNEAQ (reference sequence). CDR3 nucleotide sequence: TGTGCCAGCAGCAACCGGGACAGGGGAGGCGCTGAAGCTTTCTTT. Encoded protein: CASSNRDRGGAEAFF. Combining the CDR3 with reference TRBV7-9 and TRBJ1-1 gives the whole variable domain DTGVSQNPRHKITKRGQNVTFRCDPISEHNRLYWYRQTLGQGPEFLTYFQNEAQLEKSRLLSDRFSAERPKGSFSTLEIQRTEQGDSAMYLCASSNRDRGGAEAFFGQGTRLTVV.

The gene calls are TRBV2 and TRBJ1-2, with 7 bases aligning to TRBD1. The CDR3 spans 14 residues. Germline assignment: CDR1 SNHLY and CDR2 FYNNEI. The trim removed 9 bases at V and 8 bases at J, leaving 15 bases unmatched. The CDR3 nucleotides are TGTGCCAGTGAGGACGACAGGGAAGTAATCGGCTACACCTTC. This encodes CASEDDREVIGYTF.

This clone was counted a single time. The chain has TRBV28 and TRBJ1-4; maybe TRBD1 (5 bases). CDR1 is MDHEN and CDR2 is SYDVKM in the germline V gene. CDR3 size: 13 residues. The V end was cut by 6 bases, the J end by 7 bases, with 12 bases between. This CDR3 is CASRIGGGEKLFF. Here the CDR3 DNA reads TGTGCCAGCAGGATCGGGGGGGGTGAAAAACTGTTTTTT.

The CDR3 is CASSVGLGSYEQYF. CDR3 DNA: TGTGCCAGCAGCGTTGGACTCGGCTCCTACGAGCAGTACTTC. The rearrangement links TRBV9 to TRBJ2-7, with TRBD2 as a possible D gene (5 bases). Per the germline V gene, CDR1 is SGDLS and CDR2 is YYNGEE. This CDR3 spans 14 amino acids. V was clipped by 2 bases and J by 0 bases, with 9 bases between them.

A single count supports this clone. The chain carries TRBV3-1 (or the pseudogene TRBV3-2) and TRBJ2-3; 8 nucleotides align to TRBD2. The length of the CDR3 is 16 residues. Germline-derived CDR1 and CDR2 are LGHDT and YNNKEL (reference sequence). V lost 2 bases, J lost 4 bases, and 8 bases stayed unmatched. CDR3 amino acids: CASSQTGTSWPDTQYF. DNA of the CDR3: TGTGCCAGCAGCCAAACCGGGACTAGTTGGCCAGATACGCAGTATTTT.

The table lists this clone with a count of one. This rearrangement joins TRBV6-5 to TRBJ2-1, with 8 bases identical to TRBD2. Germline lookup yields CDR1 MNHEY and CDR2 SVGAGI. CDR3 length: 13 residues. Trimming removed 6 bases from V and 6 bases from J; junction bases left unmatched: 4. The CDR3 bases are TGTGCCAGCAGCCGGGGACTAGTCAATGAGCAGTTCTTC. Residues: CASSRGLVNEQFF.

This clone appeared many times. The chain uses TRBV4-1 and TRBJ2-2, with 7 bases aligning to TRBD1. Trimming took 4 bases from V and 0 from J; bases not matched to a gene: 5. Germline V gives CDR1 MGHRA, CDR2 YSYEKL. The CDR3 has 16 amino acids. This CDR3 reads CASSLLGTANTGELFF. CDR3 bases: TGCGCCAGCAGCCTGCTGGGGACAGCGAACACCGGGGAGCTGTTTTTT.

This rearrangement joins TRBV30 to TRBJ1-6, with D possibly being TRBD1 (5 bases). Germline-derived CDR1 and CDR2 are GTSNPN and SVGIG (reference sequence). This CDR3 spans 15 amino acids. Trimming cost V 3 bases and J 9 bases, with 18 bases left between them. CDR3 in amino acids: CAWRPFAGGASPLHF. In nucleotides, the CDR3 is TGTGCCTGGAGACCCTTCGCCGGAGGGGCTTCACCCCTCCACTTT.

The V and J genes are TRBV7-9 and TRBJ1-2; TRBD1 aligns across 7 bases. CDR3 length equals 16 residues. The ends lost 1 base at V and 4 bases at J; junction bases unmatched: 9. Germline V gene lookup returns CDR1 SEHNR and CDR2 FQNEAQ (reference sequence). CDR3 amino acids: CASSLVGGTAIYGYTF. CDR3 in DNA: TGTGCCAGCAGCTTAGTAGGGGGGACAGCGATCTATGGCTACACCTTC. Full variable domain (outside the CDR3, taken from reference TRBV7-9 and TRBJ1-2): DTGVSQNPRHKITKRGQNVTFRCDPISEHNRLYWYRQTLGQGPEFLTYFQNEAQLEKSRLLSDRFSAERPKGSFSTLEIQRTEQGDSAMYLCASSLVGGTAIYGYTFGSGTRLTVV.

The chain employs TRBV3-1 (or the pseudogene TRBV3-2) and TRBJ1-5; no clear D gene. With 0 bases removed from V and 6 bases from J, the gap between germline ends came to 12 bases. CDR1 LGHDT and CDR2 YNNKEL come from the germline V gene (reference sequence). This CDR3 region has 15 residues. The CDR3 nucleotides are TGTGCCAGCAGCCAAGACTATTCAGAGGGTCAGCCCCAGCATTTT. Translating it yields CASSQDYSEGQPQHF.

This chain links TRBV9 with TRBJ2-1, with TRBD2 as a possible D gene (6 bases). In germline, CDR1 is SGDLS, CDR2 YYNGEE. Trimming took 4 bases from V and 9 from J, leaving 11 bases between them. This CDR3 region has 12 residues. CDR3 nucleotide sequence: TGTGCCAGCAGCTGGGGGGAGGCTGAGCAGTTCTTC. Protein: CASSWGEAEQFF.

The chain couples TRBV7-8 to TRBJ2-3; perhaps TRBD1 as D (6 bases). Looked up from germline, CDR1 is SGHVS and CDR2 is FQNEAQ. This CDR3 comprises 19 residues. Trimming took off 4 bases at V and 3 bases at J, with 26 bases between the two ends. The DNA for the CDR3 is TGTGCCAGCAGCTCTACTGTGGGGGCCTATTCGCACCGTACAGATACGCAGTATTTT. Its protein is CASSSTVGAYSHRTDTQYF.

The rearrangement uses TRBV3-1 (or the pseudogene TRBV3-2) and TRBJ2-2, with no clear D. Germline assignment: CDR1 LGHDT and CDR2 YNNKEL (reference sequence). Trimming shortened V by 4 bases and J by 0 bases, and 15 bases separated the two germline ends. This CDR3 has 17 residues. The CDR3 nucleotides are TGTGCCAGCAGCCCTAAGAGGAGCAGCGCGAACACCGGGGAGCTGTTTTTT. This gives the protein CASSPKRSSANTGELFF.